The 23 T cell receptor beta chains below all came from one sample that was sequenced in a study of cytomegalovirus exposure and HLA in healthy donors. With 60 Vbeta and 13 Jbeta primers, the PCR was carried out. Only in-frame clones appear in the TCRdb table, and some are missing; sequencing was by immunoSEQ multiplex PCR. The top ten hold more than 2.5% of the sample, which has roughly 150,000 clones, roughly 80% seen once. Material: PBMCs. The receptors shown here come from a female donor in good health and CMV-seronegative.

The chain links TRBV30 to TRBJ2-7; D might be TRBD1 (6 bases). This CDR3 is built from 14 residues. Germline assignment: CDR1 GTSNPN and CDR2 SVGIG (reference sequence). With 4 bases removed from V and 9 bases from J, the gap between germline ends came to 22 bases. The CDR3 nucleotides are TGTGCCTGGAATAAGGGGGAGTCCATTTTCGGGCAGTACTTC. Encoded protein: CAWNKGESIFGQYF.

The rearrangement links TRBV7-2 to TRBJ1-1; the D gene is possibly TRBD1 (5 bases). Germline V lookup: CDR1 SGHTA, CDR2 FQGNSA. V was pared by 2 bases and J by 0 bases, with 13 bases between. There are 16 residues in the CDR3. CDR3 amino acids: CASSLQGSGVNTEAFF. The CDR3 region has the DNA TGTGCCAGCAGCTTACAGGGTAGTGGGGTGAACACTGAAGCTTTCTTT.

The chain combines TRBV5-1 with TRBJ2-2; D is possibly TRBD1 (5 bases). This CDR3 comprises 14 residues. CDR1 and CDR2 (germline): SGHRS, YFSETQ. The V end lost 4 bases, the J end lost 3 bases, and 10 bases lay between the germline ends. The CDR3 reads CASSRDRYTGELFF. In DNA, the CDR3 is TGCGCCAGCAGCCGCGACAGATACACCGGGGAGCTGTTTTTT.

J is TRBJ2-3 and V is TRBV5-1; TRBD2 matches at 7 bases. Germline V gene sequence: CDR1 SGHRS, CDR2 YFSETQ. The CDR3 totals 14 residues. V shed 0 bases and J 4 bases; nucleotides not matched to a gene: 2. The CDR3 coding sequence is TGCGCCAGCAGCTTGGCGGCGGGGGCAGATACGCAGTATTTT. This codes for CASSLAAGADTQYF.

The chain uses TRBV30 and TRBJ1-2; D is uncertain. V gave up 5 bases and J gave up 2 bases, with 21 bases separating them. The germline gives CDR1 GTSNPN, CDR2 SVGIG (reference sequence). This CDR3 spans 16 amino acids. CDR3 in DNA: TGTGCCTGGGATAAGAGGCGCTCAGAGGTCAACTATGGCTACACCTTC. Translating it yields CAWDKRRSEVNYGYTF.

The chain carries TRBV5-6 and TRBJ1-1; TRBD1 agrees at 7 bases. Germline CDR1 and CDR2: SGHDT and YYEEEE. The CDR3 has 11 amino acids. V was pared by 4 bases and J by 10 bases, with 4 bases of the junction left unmatched. The CDR3 nucleotides read TGTGCCAGCAGCGTACAGGGGCGAGCTTTCTTT. This codes for CASSVQGRAFF.

The chain recombines TRBV28 with TRBJ2-2; TRBD2 matches at 7 bases. The J segment lost 1 base and the V segment lost 1 base, leaving 9 bases of the junction unmatched. The CDR3 is 18 residues long. The germline gives CDR1 MDHEN, CDR2 SYDVKM. In DNA, the CDR3 is TGTGCCAGCAGTTTATTCTTGGGGCGGGAGCAGAACACCGGGGAGCTGTTTTTT. It yields the protein CASSLFLGREQNTGELFF.

The CDR3 loop reads CASSQGPPDRTYEQYF. CDR3 in DNA: TGCGCCAGCAGCCAAGGGCCCCCGGACAGGACCTACGAGCAGTACTTC. The V gene is TRBV4-1, the J gene TRBJ2-7; TRBD1 agrees at 7 bases. Trimming at V came to 1 base and at J to 2 bases, leaving 8 bases not matched to a gene. Per germline, CDR1 MGHRA and CDR2 YSYEKL. The CDR3 extends over 16 amino acids.

V and J are TRBV19 and TRBJ2-5; a weak D match, TRBD1 (5 bases). Trimming took 2 bases from V and 3 from J, leaving 10 bases between them. The germline CDR1 and CDR2 sequences are LNHDA and SQIVND (reference sequence). The CDR3 spans 14 residues. CDR3 residues: CASSISGQKETQYF. In nucleotides, the CDR3 is TGTGCCAGTAGTATAAGTGGACAAAAAGAGACCCAGTACTTC.

Worth noting for this clone: Other DNA sequences of this sample code for an identical CDR3. V gene TRBV29-1 combines with J gene TRBJ1-1; TRBD1 matches 8 bases. Per germline, CDR1 SQVTM and CDR2 ANQGSEA. With V trimmed by 6 bases and J by 5 bases, 5 bases remained unmatched. The CDR3 length is 12 residues. The CDR3 DNA sequence: TGCAGCGTCGGACAGGGCGGGACTGAAGCTTTCTTT. As protein: CSVGQGGTEAFF.

The chain uses TRBV11-1 and TRBJ2-1, with 12 bases identical to TRBD2. This CDR3 region has 17 residues. The J segment lost 7 bases and the V segment lost 0 bases, leaving 7 bases of the junction unmatched. Germline V gene lookup returns CDR1 SGHAT and CDR2 FQDESV (reference sequence). This chain's CDR3 is CASSLAMASGRDNEQFF. CDR3 coding DNA: TGTGCCAGCAGCTTAGCAATGGCTAGCGGGAGGGATAATGAGCAGTTCTTC.

This chain joins TRBV5-1 and TRBJ2-7; 12 nucleotides line up with TRBD2. Trimming cost V 3 bases and J 7 bases; bases outside gene matches: 5. The CDR3 consists of 14 residues. Germline loops: CDR1 SGHRS, CDR2 YFSETQ. CDR3 in amino acids: CASSSTSGSFEQYF. CDR3 DNA sequence: TGCGCCAGCAGCTCGACTAGCGGGAGCTTTGAGCAGTACTTC. The whole variable domain, filled in from reference TRBV5-1 and TRBJ2-7, reads KAGVTQTPRYLIKTRGQQVTLSCSPISGHRSVSWYQQTPGQGLQFLFEYFSETQRNKGNFPGRFSGRQFSNSRSEMNVSTLELGDSALYLCASSSTSGSFEQYFGPGTRLTVT.

The V gene is TRBV5-1, the J gene TRBJ2-1; TRBD2 is a possible D gene (7 bases). The germline V gene has CDR1 SGHRS and CDR2 YFSETQ. The CDR3 sequence is 14 residues long. The V gene lost 4 bases and the J gene lost 10 bases, with 18 bases spanning the gap. This CDR3 reads CASSLWGGWEEQFF. The CDR3 nucleotides are TGCGCCAGCAGCCTCTGGGGGGGCTGGGAGGAGCAGTTCTTC.

The chain recombines TRBV5-8 with TRBJ1-5; TRBD1 agrees at 9 bases. Trimming took 5 bases from V and 1 from J; bases not matched to a gene: 4. The CDR3 extends over 15 amino acids. Per germline, CDR1 SGHTS and CDR2 YDEGEE. The CDR3 reads CASRPGQGSNQPQHF. In nucleotides, the CDR3 is TGTGCCAGCAGGCCGGGACAGGGCAGCAATCAGCCCCAGCATTTT.

The chain employs TRBV18 and TRBJ1-2; no firm D call. The CDR3 is 12 amino acids. Trimming took off 1 base at V and 8 bases at J, with 8 bases between the two ends. Germline values: CDR1 KGHSH, CDR2 LQKENI. This CDR3 is CASSPLSEGYTF. CDR3 DNA: TGTGCCAGCTCACCACTTTCAGAAGGCTACACCTTC.

The rearrangement uses TRBV28 and TRBJ2-5, with 9 bases matching TRBD1. The J call could be wrong; TRBJ2-7 is a better fit for the DNA end. Germline values: CDR1 MDHEN, CDR2 SYDVKM. This CDR3 spans 14 amino acids. In DNA form, the CDR3 reads TGTGCCAGCAGGGGGACAGGGTCATCCTACGAGCAGTACTTC. Protein product: CASRGTGSSYEQYF.

The CDR3 DNA sequence: TGTGCCAGCGGACAGCCACAAGAGACCCAGTACTTC. As protein: CASGQPQETQYF. The chain links TRBV28 to TRBJ2-5, with D perhaps TRBD1 (6 bases). V gave up 8 bases and J gave up 2 bases, with 9 bases separating them. The germline V gene encodes CDR1 MDHEN and CDR2 SYDVKM. The CDR3 spans 12 residues.

This clone was picked up one time. V is TRBV4-3 and J is TRBJ1-2, with TRBD1 matching 9 bases. J gave up 2 bases and V 4 bases, and 5 bases lay outside the gene matches. The length of the CDR3 is 15 residues. Germline loops: CDR1 LGHNA, CDR2 YSLEER. The CDR3 bases are TGCGCCAGCAGCCGGGACAGGGCTTCAAACTATGGCTACACCTTC. It is translated as CASSRDRASNYGYTF.

This rearrangement joins TRBV4-1 to TRBJ2-7, with TRBD2 identical over 10 bases. V was clipped by 4 bases and J by 7 bases; unmatched bases: 10. The CDR3 has 15 amino acids. Per germline, CDR1 MGHRA and CDR2 YSYEKL. As DNA, the CDR3 is TGCGCCAGCAGCCTCCGTGCTAGCGGGAGTGGGGAGCAGTACTTC. Translating gives CASSLRASGSGEQYF.

The chain uses TRBV19 and TRBJ1-4; weak D call: TRBD1 (5 bases). This CDR3 spans 15 amino acids. Trimming left V 5 bases short and J 7 bases short, with 17 bases between. Looked up from germline, CDR1 is LNHDA and CDR2 is SQIVND (reference sequence). CDR3 residues: CASSFQDPGGEKLFF. DNA of the CDR3: TGTGCCAGTAGTTTCCAGGACCCCGGGGGTGAAAAACTGTTTTTT.

J is TRBJ1-2 and V is TRBV28, with no clear D. CDR3 length equals 11 residues. V lost 8 bases and J lost 8, with 12 bases in between. CDR1 and CDR2 from the germline V gene are MDHEN and SYDVKM. The CDR3 nucleotides read TGTGCCAGCGCTATTGAGGGAGGCTACACCTTC. Encoded protein: CASAIEGGYTF.

V and J are TRBV6-5 and TRBJ2-7; 10 positions match TRBD1. The CDR3 contains 15 residues. Trimming at V came to 2 bases and at J to 4 bases, leaving 5 bases not matched to a gene. The germline gives CDR1 MNHEY, CDR2 SVGAGI. The CDR3: CASSYRDRGTYEQYF. As DNA, the CDR3 is TGTGCCAGCAGTTACCGGGACAGGGGCACTTACGAGCAGTACTTC.

V gene TRBV30 combines with J gene TRBJ2-3; D is perhaps TRBD1 (6 bases). Germline CDR1 GTSNPN, CDR2 SVGIG (reference sequence). The V and J ends lost 2 bases and 3 bases respectively, with 12 bases between them. This CDR3 has 14 amino acids. The CDR3 loop is CAWSRDTRTDTQYF. Written as DNA, the CDR3 is TGTGCCTGGAGTCGGGACACGAGAACAGATACGCAGTATTTT.